The 18 T cell receptor beta chains in this list originate from one sample, sequenced in a study of blood T cell repertoires in COVID-19. The protocol was immunoSEQ multiplex PCR, while the TCRdb copy is restricted to in-frame clones and leaves out a portion. The data show 110,000 or so clones, 90% seen once. The sample was peripheral blood. Source of these receptors: a woman aged 50 to 60 with acute or convalescent COVID-19.

The chain is built from TRBV21-1 and TRBJ2-1; the DNA was not compared with TRBD1, the D call given in the table. TRBV21-1 is a pseudogene. CDR3 length: 16 residues. Written as DNA, the CDR3 is TGTGCCAGCAGCACACACAGGGGTGACCTCTACAATGAGCAGTTCTTC. Protein: CASSTHRGDLYNEQFF.

V is TRBV2 and J is TRBJ1-5, with 9 bases aligning to TRBD1. This CDR3 comprises 15 residues. V shed 8 bases and J 1 base; nucleotides not matched to a gene: 6. Germline V gives CDR1 SNHLY, CDR2 FYNNEI. The CDR3 reads CASGRGQGSNQPQHF. CDR3 coding DNA: TGTGCCAGCGGAAGGGGACAGGGAAGCAATCAGCCCCAGCATTTT.

The rearrangement joins TRBV4-2 to TRBJ2-4; 7 positions match TRBD1. Germline values: CDR1 LGHNA, CDR2 YNFKEQ. The CDR3 loop spans 15 amino acids. The junction had 8 bases not matched to a gene; V was cut back by 1 base and J by 8 bases. The CDR3 loop is CASSQVFSQGHIQYF. DNA of the CDR3: TGTGCCAGCAGCCAAGTATTTTCACAGGGGCACATTCAGTACTTC.

V is TRBV15 and J is TRBJ1-5; D unresolved. CDR3 size: 14 residues. V was clipped by 3 bases and J by 5 bases, with 11 bases between them. In germline, CDR1 is LNHNV, CDR2 YYDKDF (reference sequence). CDR3 nucleotides: TGTGCCACCAGCAGCGAGGGTTCGGATCAGCCCCAGCATTTT. It translates to CATSSEGSDQPQHF.

The V and J genes are TRBV3-1 (or the pseudogene TRBV3-2) and TRBJ2-7; D perhaps matches TRBD1 (5 bases). V lost 1 base to trimming and J lost 1 base, with 8 bases between them. Looked up from germline, CDR1 is LGHDT and CDR2 is YNNKEL (reference sequence). The CDR3 covers 14 residues. The CDR3 reads CASSQVHRSYEQYF. The DNA for the CDR3 is TGTGCCAGCAGCCAAGTACACAGGTCCTACGAGCAGTACTTC.

This chain connects TRBV7-9 to TRBJ2-1; TRBD2 matches at 12 bases. Germline V gene data show CDR1 as SEHNR and CDR2 as FQNEAQ (reference sequence). The CDR3 loop spans 15 amino acids. V lost 5 bases to trimming and J lost 7 bases; unmatched junction nucleotides: 6. Here the CDR3 DNA reads TGTGCCAGCAGCCAGACTAGCGGGAGTCGGAATGAGCAGTTCTTC. It translates to CASSQTSGSRNEQFF.

V is TRBV10-2 and J is TRBJ2-7; 9 bases match TRBD1. Unmatched junction bases numbered 5, after V lost 0 bases and J lost 2 bases. CDR1 WSHSY and CDR2 SAAADI come from the germline V gene. The CDR3 is made up of 16 amino acids. The CDR3, as DNA: TGCGCCAGCAGTGAGTCGACAGGGGGACCGACCTACGAGCAGTACTTC. As protein: CASSESTGGPTYEQYF.

This clone appeared a single time. The chain has TRBV3-1 (or the pseudogene TRBV3-2) and TRBJ2-5, with unresolved D. V was clipped by 2 bases and J by 3 bases, with 7 bases between them. The CDR3 totals 13 residues. The germline gives CDR1 LGHDT, CDR2 YNNKEL (reference sequence). The CDR3, as DNA: TGTGCCAGCAGCCAAAACAGTAAAGAGACCCAGTACTTC. Translating gives CASSQNSKETQYF.

The chain combines TRBV9 with TRBJ2-3; D is ambiguous. Germline lookup yields CDR1 SGDLS and CDR2 YYNGEE. The CDR3 is made up of 13 amino acids. Trimming removed 3 bases at V and 3 bases at J, with 8 bases between. CDR3 coding DNA: TGTGCCAGCAGCGCACAGTTAACAGATACGCAGTATTTT. Translation: CASSAQLTDTQYF.

The V and J genes are TRBV28 and TRBJ2-3, with TRBD2 as a possible D gene (5 bases). V lost 4 bases, J lost 3 bases, and 14 bases lay in between. This CDR3 is built from 15 residues. Per germline, CDR1 MDHEN and CDR2 SYDVKM. CDR3 in amino acids: CASSSLGVGTDTQYF. The CDR3 region has the DNA TGTGCCAGCAGTTCCTTGGGAGTAGGGACAGATACGCAGTATTTT. Together with reference TRBV28 and TRBJ2-3, the CDR3 gives the full variable domain: DVKVTQSSRYLVKRTGEKVFLECVQDMDHENMFWYRQDPGLGLRLIYFSYDVKMKEKGDIPEGYSVSREKKERFSLILESASTNQTSMYLCASSSLGVGTDTQYFGPGTRLTVL.

This sequence joins TRBV21-1 and TRBJ1-4. TRBV21-1 is classified as a pseudogene. The CDR3 is made up of 15 amino acids. CDR3 coding DNA: TGTGCCAGCAGCAAACGCGGGGGGACTAATGAAAAACTGTTTTTT. The encoded protein is CASSKRGGTNEKLFF.

The CDR3 sequence: CASSPRGAGAPGEQFF. CDR3 nucleotides: TGCGCCAGCAGCCCTAGGGGAGCGGGGGCCCCAGGTGAGCAGTTCTTC. This sequence joins TRBV5-1 and TRBJ2-1; 8 bases are a match to TRBD2. The V segment lost 4 bases and the J segment 9 bases; nucleotides outside the gene matches: 15. The CDR3 has 16 amino acids. Per the germline V gene, CDR1 is SGHRS and CDR2 is YFSETQ.

V usage is TRBV3-1 (or the pseudogene TRBV3-2) and J usage is TRBJ1-5; D gene unclear. The CDR3 extends over 14 amino acids. The germline V gene encodes CDR1 LGHDT and CDR2 YNNKEL (reference sequence). Between the trimmed V and J ends, which lost 4 bases and 5 bases, there was a span of 12 bases. Here the CDR3 DNA reads TGTGCCAGCAGCCGGGCTACAGATTATCAGCCCCAGCATTTT. Its protein is CASSRATDYQPQHF.

The chain combines TRBV14 with TRBJ1-3; D is uncertain. The CDR3 spans 16 residues. Germline values: CDR1 SGHDN, CDR2 FVKESK. V was clipped by 1 base and J by 0 bases, with 10 bases between them. CDR3 region: CASSQGLMSSGNTIYF. CDR3 nucleotides: TGTGCCAGCAGCCAAGGACTAATGAGCTCTGGAAACACCATATATTTT. Full variable domain (rest looked up from reference TRBV14 and TRBJ1-3): EAGVTQFPSHSVIEKGQTVTLRCDPISGHDNLYWYRRVMGKEIKFLLHFVKESKQDESGMPNNRFLAERTGGTYSTLKVQPAELEDSGVYFCASSQGLMSSGNTIYFGEGSWLTVV.

This chain uses TRBV7-9 with TRBJ1-4; D uncertain. The germline gives CDR1 SEHNR, CDR2 FQNEAQ (reference sequence). V lost 4 bases and J 0 bases, leaving 9 bases between the germline ends. CDR3 length equals 15 residues. CDR3 nucleotide sequence: TGTGCCAGCAGCTCAGACTTAGCAACTAATGAAAAACTGTTTTTT. Translating it yields CASSSDLATNEKLFF. The entire variable domain, with the rest obtained from reference TRBV7-9 and TRBJ1-4, is as follows: DTGVSQNPRHKITKRGQNVTFRCDPISEHNRLYWYRQTLGQGPEFLTYFQNEAQLEKSRLLSDRFSAERPKGSFSTLEIQRTEQGDSAMYLCASSSDLATNEKLFFGSGTQLSVL.

The V and J genes are TRBV18 and TRBJ2-1, with 7 bases lining up with TRBD1. The CDR3 covers 13 residues. Unmatched junction bases numbered 4, after V lost 5 bases and J lost 6 bases. CDR1 KGHSH and CDR2 LQKENI come from the germline V gene. As DNA, the CDR3 is TGTGCCAGCTCAAACAGGGACAGCAATGAGCAGTTCTTC. It specifies CASSNRDSNEQFF.

CDR3 region: CASSARPTGRTEAFF. The CDR3 DNA follows: TGCGCCAGCAGCGCCCGACCGACAGGCAGGACTGAAGCTTTCTTT. The J gene is TRBJ1-1, the V gene TRBV5-1; D perhaps matches TRBD1 (6 bases). The CDR3 sequence is 15 residues long. The germline CDR1 and CDR2 sequences are SGHRS and YFSETQ. With 4 bases removed from V and 5 bases from J, the gap between germline ends came to 18 bases.

This chain connects TRBV9 to TRBJ2-5; 7 bases align to TRBD2. This CDR3 has 15 amino acids. Per germline, CDR1 SGDLS and CDR2 YYNGEE. Trimming cost V 4 bases and J 5 bases; bases outside gene matches: 11. CDR3 residues: CASSLRGVRGETQYF. CDR3 nucleotides: TGTGCCAGCAGCTTACGGGGGGTCCGAGGTGAGACCCAGTACTTC.